The clone carrying this TCR beta chain was seen repeatedly, ten times or more. Amplification yielded TCR beta CDR3 regions, with RNA transcripts as the source. Carried out on the TCR CDR3, a first-round RT-PCR used the HTBI primer set. TCRdb ran MiXCR on the multiplex PCR reads and lists one entry per CDR3 protein. The top ten clones hold 40% to 45% of a sample with fewer than 450,000 distinct CDR3 sequences, about 18% of them seen once. Patients showing uncontrolled infection, other autoimmune disease, pregnancy or lactation were ineligible. Each diagnosis was grounded in clinical symptoms, serum thyroxine and TRAb, thyroid ultrasound, and orbital computed tomography. The data are from a study of T cells in Graves' hyperthyroidism and ophthalmopathy. This CDR3 contains 16 residues. Trimming cost V 6 bases and J 7 bases; bases outside gene matches: 15. Germline V gene sequence: CDR1 MDHEN, CDR2 SYDVKM.

The specimen sequenced was blood. This sequence was found in a young man with Graves' ophthalmopathy. The V call is TRBV28, the J call TRBJ1-5; 7 positions match TRBD1. The CDR3 bases are TGTGCCAGCAGACCAAGGGACAGTTCTATATTCCAGCCCCAGCATTTT. Translated, it gives CASRPRDSSIFQPQHF.